The 10 T cell receptor beta chains reported below all come from one sample, sequenced in a study of CD8 T cells in ankylosing spondylitis. Using its own MiXCR run on the 5' RACE reads, TCRdb lists one record per CDR3 protein. This table holds under 450,000 distinct CDR3 sequences, 20% found once. Sequencing was done on a sample of blood, either unsorted or a sorted T cell fraction (not recorded which). Source of these receptors: a male donor with ankylosing spondylitis or in good health (not recorded which).

This chain links TRBV7-8 with TRBJ2-1; D may be TRBD1 or TRBD2 (5 bases each). The CDR3 spans 15 residues. With 3 bases removed from V and 7 bases from J, the gap between germline ends came to 16 bases. Germline CDR1 and CDR2: SGHVS and FQNEAQ. CDR3 DNA sequence: TGTGCCAGCAGCTTCGGGACCGAGTTGGGTAATGAGCAGTTCTTC. It specifies CASSFGTELGNEQFF. The variable domain in full, with the rest retrieved from reference TRBV7-8 and TRBJ2-1, is GAGVSQSPRYKVAKRGQDVALRCDPISGHVSLFWYQQALGQGPEFLTYFQNEAQLDKSGLPSDRFFAERPEGSVSTLKIQRTQQEDSAVYLCASSFGTELGNEQFFGPGTRLTVL.

The chain carries TRBV12-3 or TRBV12-4 and TRBJ1-2; 8 nucleotides align to TRBD1. The length of the CDR3 is 17 residues. V gave up 1 base and J gave up 4 bases; unmatched junction bases: 11. CDR3 region: CASSLVHRGDLSYGYTF. The CDR3 nucleotides read TGTGCCAGCAGTTTAGTTCACAGGGGGGATCTTAGCTATGGCTACACCTTC.

The table lists this clonotype with a few counts. This chain connects TRBV12-3 or TRBV12-4 to TRBJ2-3; D gene unclear. The CDR3 runs 14 residues. The germline V and J ends were trimmed by 8 bases and 0 bases, with 12 bases remaining between them. As DNA, the CDR3 is TGTGCCAGCGCGGATATCGGTAGCACAGATACGCAGTATTTT. Encoded protein: CASADIGSTDTQYF.

This clonotype was seen a handful of times. V is TRBV6-1 and J is TRBJ2-3; the match to TRBD2 covers 7 bases. Germline V lookup: CDR1 MNHNS, CDR2 SASEGT. This CDR3 has 16 amino acids. V gave up 3 bases and J gave up 5 bases; unmatched junction bases: 11. The CDR3 region has the DNA TGTGCCAGCAGTGAGGCAGTCGGACTAGTCGTAGATACGCAGTATTTT. Translated, it gives CASSEAVGLVVDTQYF.

This clonotype was observed a handful of times. The chain couples TRBV20-1 to TRBJ2-1; D gene ambiguous. This CDR3 has 13 amino acids. From germline, CDR1 is DFQATT and CDR2 SNEGSKA (reference sequence). The V and J ends lost 6 bases and 3 bases respectively, with 12 bases between them. CDR3 in DNA: TGCAGTGCCCCGCCCGGGCACTACAATGAGCAGTTCTTC. Residues: CSAPPGHYNEQFF.

The chain uses TRBV7-6 and TRBJ2-3, with TRBD2 matching 11 bases. The CDR3 totals 18 residues. The V gene end was trimmed by 5 bases and the J gene end by 2 bases; junction bases not matched to a gene: 12. The germline gives CDR1 SGHVS, CDR2 FNYEAQ. The DNA for the CDR3 is TGTGCCAGCAGCCTCGTACACTCTAGCGGGGGGACCACAGATACGCAGTATTTT. This sequence encodes CASSLVHSSGGTTDTQYF.

As regards this clonotype: The junction departs from the called germline gene at one end, perhaps through a read error. V gene TRBV7-6 combines with J gene TRBJ2-1; 10 nucleotides agree with TRBD1. Germline V gene sequence: CDR1 SGHVS, CDR2 FNYEAQ. CDR3 length: 15 residues. CDR3 protein: CPSSADRGRYNEQFF. The CDR3, as DNA: TGTCCCAGCAGCGCGGACAGGGGGAGGTACAATGAGCAGTTCTTC.

This clonotype was observed a single time. This chain joins TRBV19 and TRBJ2-1; 7 bases agree with TRBD2. CDR3 length: 13 amino acids. Germline assignment: CDR1 LNHDA and CDR2 SQIVND (reference sequence). After removal of 1 base from V and 8 bases from J, the junction contained 2 bases not matched to a gene. The CDR3 sequence is CASSIGGGYEQFF. As DNA, the CDR3 is TGTGCCAGTAGTATAGGGGGGGGTTATGAGCAGTTCTTC.

The J gene is TRBJ2-7, the V gene TRBV11-2; the D call may be TRBD1 or TRBD2 (5 bases each). This CDR3 spans 14 amino acids. Germline CDR1 SGHAT, CDR2 FQNNGV. Trimming shortened V by 4 bases and J by 3 bases, and 13 bases separated the two germline ends. As DNA, the CDR3 is TGTGCCAGCAGCTCCCGGGACGGCAACTACGAGCAGTACTTC. This translates into CASSSRDGNYEQYF.

The chain couples TRBV7-6 to TRBJ2-3; D gene ambiguous. The V and J ends lost 0 bases and 2 bases respectively, with 12 bases between them. CDR3 length: 16 residues. The V gene's germline CDR1 is SGHVS and CDR2 FNYEAQ. The CDR3 protein is CASSLAKAISTDTQYF. CDR3 nucleotide sequence: TGTGCCAGCAGCTTAGCAAAGGCTATATCCACAGATACGCAGTATTTT.